This T cell receptor (beta chain) was captured by sequencing in a study of cytomegalovirus exposure and HLA in healthy donors. Across the whole study: Later, an analysis reported that the approximately 120 validation repertoires had used the same platform as the approximately 660 first-cohort repertoires. Regarding the study as a whole: Cytomegalovirus-associated TCR beta chains were listed, numbering 150 to 200.

Donors were drawn from the roughly 120-subject validation cohort, separate from the approximately 620-subject first cohort. This clone has only one observation. What it binds is not known. The same CDR3 also results from other DNA sequences found in this sample. Germline CDR1 and CDR2: SGDLS and YYNGEE. This CDR3 contains 15 residues. V lost 0 bases to trimming and J lost 7 bases; unmatched junction nucleotides: 4. This table comes from immunoSEQ multiplex PCR, and its TCRdb copy is limited to in-frame clones, with some not included. The sample includes 220,000 or so clones, around 86% seen only once; the top ten take 1.5% to 2.5%.

The clonotype comes from a young woman in good health and CMV-seropositive. This chain links TRBV9 with TRBJ2-1, with TRBD1 matching 10 bases. The sequenced sample consisted of PBMCs. The CDR3 sequence: CASSVDGTGENEQFF. The DNA for the CDR3 is TGTGCCAGCAGCGTAGATGGGACAGGGGAGAATGAGCAGTTCTTC.